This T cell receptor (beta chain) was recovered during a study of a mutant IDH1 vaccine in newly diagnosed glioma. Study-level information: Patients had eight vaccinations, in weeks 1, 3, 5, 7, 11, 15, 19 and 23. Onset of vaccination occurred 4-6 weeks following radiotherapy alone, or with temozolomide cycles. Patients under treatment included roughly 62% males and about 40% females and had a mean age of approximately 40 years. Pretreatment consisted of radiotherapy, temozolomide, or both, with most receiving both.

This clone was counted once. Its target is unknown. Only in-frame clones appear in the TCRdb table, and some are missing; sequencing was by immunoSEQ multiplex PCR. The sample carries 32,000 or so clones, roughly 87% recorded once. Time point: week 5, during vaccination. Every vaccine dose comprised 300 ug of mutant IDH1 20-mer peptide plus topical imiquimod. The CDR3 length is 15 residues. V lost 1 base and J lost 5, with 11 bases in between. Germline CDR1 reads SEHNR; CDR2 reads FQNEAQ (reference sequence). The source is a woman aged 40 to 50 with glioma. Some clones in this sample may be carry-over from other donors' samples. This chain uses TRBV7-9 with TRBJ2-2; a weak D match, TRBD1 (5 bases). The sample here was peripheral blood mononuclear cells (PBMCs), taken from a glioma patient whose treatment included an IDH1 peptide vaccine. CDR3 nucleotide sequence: TGTGCCAGCAGCTTAGGGGGCGGAGAGACCGGGGAGCTGTTTTTT. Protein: CASSLGGGETGELFF.